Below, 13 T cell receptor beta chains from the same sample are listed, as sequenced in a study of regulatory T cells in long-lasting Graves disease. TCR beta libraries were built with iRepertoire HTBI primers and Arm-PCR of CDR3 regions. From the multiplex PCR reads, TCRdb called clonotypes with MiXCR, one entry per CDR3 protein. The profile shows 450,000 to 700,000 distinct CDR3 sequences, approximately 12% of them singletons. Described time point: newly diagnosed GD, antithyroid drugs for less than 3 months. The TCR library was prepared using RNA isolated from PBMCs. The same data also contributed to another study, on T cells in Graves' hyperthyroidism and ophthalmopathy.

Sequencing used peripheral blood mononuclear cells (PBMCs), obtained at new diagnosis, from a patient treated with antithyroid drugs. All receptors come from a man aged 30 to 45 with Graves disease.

Here the CDR3 DNA reads TGCAGTGCTAGATCTGTCGTGGGTGGAGGGTCCTACGAGCAGTACTTC. It encodes CSARSVVGGGSYEQYF. The rearrangement links TRBV20-1 to TRBJ2-7; tentatively, D is TRBD2 (6 bases). The V and J ends lost 2 bases and 1 base respectively, with 18 bases between them. The CDR3 loop spans 16 amino acids. Germline V gene sequence: CDR1 DFQATT, CDR2 SNEGSKA (reference sequence).

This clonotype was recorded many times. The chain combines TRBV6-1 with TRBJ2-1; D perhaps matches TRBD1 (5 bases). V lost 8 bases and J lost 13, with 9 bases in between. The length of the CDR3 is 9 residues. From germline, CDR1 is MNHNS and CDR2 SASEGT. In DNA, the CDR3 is TGTGCCAGCGCGGACAATCAGTTCTTC. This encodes CASADNQFF.

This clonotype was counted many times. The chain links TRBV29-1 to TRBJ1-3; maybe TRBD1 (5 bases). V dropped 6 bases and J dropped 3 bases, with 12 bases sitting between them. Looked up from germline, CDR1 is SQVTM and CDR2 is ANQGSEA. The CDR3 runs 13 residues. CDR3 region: CSVGGTVGNTIYF. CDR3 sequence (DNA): TGCAGCGTGGGCGGGACCGTTGGAAACACCATATATTTT.

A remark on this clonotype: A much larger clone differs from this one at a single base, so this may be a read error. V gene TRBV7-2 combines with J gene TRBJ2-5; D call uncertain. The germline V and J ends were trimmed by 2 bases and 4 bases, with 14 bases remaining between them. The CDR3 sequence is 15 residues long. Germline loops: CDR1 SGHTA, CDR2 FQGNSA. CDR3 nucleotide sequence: TGTGCCAGCAGCTTATGGGCCCCCCGGAGAGAGACCCAGTACTTC. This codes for CASSLWAPRRETQYF.

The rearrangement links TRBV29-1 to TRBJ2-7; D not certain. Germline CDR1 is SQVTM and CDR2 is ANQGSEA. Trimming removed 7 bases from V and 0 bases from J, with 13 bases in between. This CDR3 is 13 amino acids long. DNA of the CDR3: TGCAGCGCTGAGATTCGAGGCTCCTACGAGCAGTACTTC. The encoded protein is CSAEIRGSYEQYF.

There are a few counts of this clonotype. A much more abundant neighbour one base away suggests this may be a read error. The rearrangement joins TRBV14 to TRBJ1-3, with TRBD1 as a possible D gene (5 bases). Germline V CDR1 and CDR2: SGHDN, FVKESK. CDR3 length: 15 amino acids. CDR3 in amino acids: CASSQESAGSYTMYF. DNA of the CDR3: TGTGCCAGCAGCCAGGAGTCCGCAGGGTCGTACACCATGTATTTT. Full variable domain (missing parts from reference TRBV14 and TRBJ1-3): EAGVTQFPSHSVIEKGQTVTLRCDPISGHDNLYWYRRVMGKEIKFLLHFVKESKQDESGMPNNRFLAERTGGTYSTLKVQPAELEDSGVYFCASSQESAGSYTMYFGEGSWLTVV.

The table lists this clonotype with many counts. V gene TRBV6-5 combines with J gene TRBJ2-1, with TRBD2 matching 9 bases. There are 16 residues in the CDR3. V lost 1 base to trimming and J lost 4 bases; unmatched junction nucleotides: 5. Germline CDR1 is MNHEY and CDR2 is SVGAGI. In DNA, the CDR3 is TGTGCCAGCAGTTACTACGCGGGAGGGCGTTACAATGAGCAGTTCTTC. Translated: CASSYYAGGRYNEQFF.

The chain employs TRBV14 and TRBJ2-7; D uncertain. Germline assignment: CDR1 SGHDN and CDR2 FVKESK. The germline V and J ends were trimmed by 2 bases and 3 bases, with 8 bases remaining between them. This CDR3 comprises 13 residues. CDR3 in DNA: TGTGCCAGCAGCCAAACTCTCGGCTACGAGCAGTACTTC. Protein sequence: CASSQTLGYEQYF. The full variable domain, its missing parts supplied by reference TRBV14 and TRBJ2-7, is EAGVTQFPSHSVIEKGQTVTLRCDPISGHDNLYWYRRVMGKEIKFLLHFVKESKQDESGMPNNRFLAERTGGTYSTLKVQPAELEDSGVYFCASSQTLGYEQYFGPGTRLTVT.

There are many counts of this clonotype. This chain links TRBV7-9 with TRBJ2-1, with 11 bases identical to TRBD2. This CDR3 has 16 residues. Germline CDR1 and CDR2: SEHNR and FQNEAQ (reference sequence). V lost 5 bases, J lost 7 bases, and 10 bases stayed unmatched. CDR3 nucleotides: TGTGCCAGCAGCCCTCTTACTAGCGGGAGACGTAATGAGCAGTTCTTC. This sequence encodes CASSPLTSGRRNEQFF.

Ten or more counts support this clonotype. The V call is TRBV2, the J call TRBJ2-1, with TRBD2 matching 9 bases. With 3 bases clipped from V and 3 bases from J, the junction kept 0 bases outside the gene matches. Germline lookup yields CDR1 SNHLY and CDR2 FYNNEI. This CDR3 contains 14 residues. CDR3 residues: CASSDSGSYNEQFF. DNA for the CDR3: TGTGCCAGCAGTGATAGCGGGAGCTACAATGAGCAGTTCTTC. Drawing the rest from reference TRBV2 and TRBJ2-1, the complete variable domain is EPEVTQTPSHQVTQMGQEVILRCVPISNHLYFYWYRQILGQKVEFLVSFYNNEISEKSEIFDDQFSVERPDGSNFTLKIRSTKLEDSAMYFCASSDSGSYNEQFFGPGTRLTVL.

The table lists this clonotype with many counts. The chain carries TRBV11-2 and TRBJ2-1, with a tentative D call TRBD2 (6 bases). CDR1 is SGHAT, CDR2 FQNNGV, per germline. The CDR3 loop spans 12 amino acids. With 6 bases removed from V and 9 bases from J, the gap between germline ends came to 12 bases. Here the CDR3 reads CASSFSGSEQFF. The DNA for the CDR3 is TGTGCCAGCAGTTTTAGCGGTTCTGAGCAGTTCTTC.

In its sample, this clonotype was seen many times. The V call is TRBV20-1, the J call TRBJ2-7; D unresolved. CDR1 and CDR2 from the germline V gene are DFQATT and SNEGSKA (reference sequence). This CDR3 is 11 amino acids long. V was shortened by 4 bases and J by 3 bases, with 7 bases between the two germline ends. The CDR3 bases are TGCAGTGCTAACCCTGTCTACGAGCAGTACTTC. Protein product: CSANPVYEQYF.

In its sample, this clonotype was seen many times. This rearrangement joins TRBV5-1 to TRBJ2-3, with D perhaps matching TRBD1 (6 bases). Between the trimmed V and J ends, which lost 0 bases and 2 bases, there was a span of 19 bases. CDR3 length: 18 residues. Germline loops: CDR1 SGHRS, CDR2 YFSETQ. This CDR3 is CASSLAGDKLRTTDTQYF. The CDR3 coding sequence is TGCGCCAGCAGCTTGGCCGGGGACAAGCTGAGAACCACAGATACGCAGTATTTT. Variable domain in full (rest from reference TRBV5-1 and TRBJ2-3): KAGVTQTPRYLIKTRGQQVTLSCSPISGHRSVSWYQQTPGQGLQFLFEYFSETQRNKGNFPGRFSGRQFSNSRSEMNVSTLELGDSALYLCASSLAGDKLRTTDTQYFGPGTRLTVL.